The rows below give T cell receptor beta chains drawn from one sample of a study of Tregs in tolerant kidney transplant recipients. The assay was immunoSEQ multiplex PCR, and TCRdb's table has in-frame clones only and misses some. The sample has some 66,000 clones, roughly 92% seen once. Sequencing was performed on CD8+ T cells from blood, taken before the transplant. The receptor source for this set is a human donor who received a combined kidney and bone marrow transplant. The CDR3 runs from the conserved cysteine through the conserved F or W. Fields, in order: D gene, V gene, J gene, CDR3 protein. The D gene is left open where the match is weak.

D gene: TRBD2; V gene: TRBV19; J gene: TRBJ2-7; CDR3 protein: CASSSSGGFYEQYF
D gene: TRBD1; V gene: TRBV5-4; J gene: TRBJ1-2; CDR3 protein: CASSLTTGGSGYTF
D gene: TRBD2; V gene: TRBV4-3; J gene: TRBJ2-1; CDR3 protein: CASSPGLAENEQFF
D gene: NA; V gene: TRBV11-1; J gene: TRBJ1-6; CDR3 protein: CASSLTGASYNSPLHF
D gene: NA; V gene: TRBV5-6; J gene: TRBJ2-7; CDR3 protein: CASSAWTTLPNYEQYF
D gene: NA; V gene: TRBV28; J gene: TRBJ1-1; CDR3 protein: CASSTGYGLNTEAFF
D gene: TRBD1; V gene: TRBV5-1; J gene: TRBJ2-7; CDR3 protein: CASSARQGNYEQYF
D gene: TRBD1; V gene: TRBV28; J gene: TRBJ2-7; CDR3 protein: CASSLSIFDPGQGQNEQYF
D gene: TRBD1; V gene: TRBV28; J gene: TRBJ1-2; CDR3 protein: CASSSQGARLYGYTF
D gene: NA; V gene: TRBV29-1; J gene: TRBJ2-1; CDR3 protein: CSVVVTSRGNEQFF
D gene: TRBD2; V gene: TRBV6-5; J gene: TRBJ2-3; CDR3 protein: CASSYPTSGGTDTQYF
D gene: TRBD1; V gene: TRBV27; J gene: TRBJ2-7; CDR3 protein: CASGTDSYEQYF
D gene: TRBD1; V gene: TRBV27; J gene: TRBJ1-1; CDR3 protein: CASRNRGTEAFF
D gene: NA; V gene: TRBV6-5; J gene: TRBJ2-7; CDR3 protein: CASSPGYSRHYEQYF
D gene: NA; V gene: TRBV2; J gene: TRBJ2-3; CDR3 protein: CASSEERSSADTQYF
D gene: TRBD1; V gene: TRBV5-8; J gene: TRBJ2-1; CDR3 protein: CASSLLQGAYNEQFF
D gene: TRBD1; V gene: TRBV27; J gene: TRBJ2-4; CDR3 protein: CASRDRGLGAKNIQYF
D gene: TRBD1; V gene: TRBV28; J gene: TRBJ1-6; CDR3 protein: CASSFRQGGSPLHF
D gene: NA; V gene: TRBV27; J gene: TRBJ2-1; CDR3 protein: CASSLEGSSYNEQFF
D gene: NA; V gene: TRBV4-2; J gene: TRBJ2-7; CDR3 protein: CASSPREATYEQYF
D gene: TRBD2; V gene: TRBV27; J gene: NA; CDR3 protein: CASSPGLAGGPHEQYF
D gene: NA; V gene: TRBV4-1; J gene: TRBJ1-2; CDR3 protein: CASSQESGAPSYGYTF
D gene: NA; V gene: TRBV7-3; J gene: TRBJ2-1; CDR3 protein: CASSPPASFEQFF
D gene: NA; V gene: TRBV29-1; J gene: TRBJ1-2; CDR3 protein: CSVDRTIYGYTF
D gene: NA; V gene: TRBV7-2; J gene: TRBJ2-7; CDR3 protein: CASSQGTPYEQYF
D gene: NA; V gene: TRBV6-5; J gene: TRBJ2-7; CDR3 protein: CASSHKAGSYEQYF
D gene: NA; V gene: TRBV6-6; J gene: TRBJ1-2; CDR3 protein: CASSYSPESYGYTF
D gene: NA; V gene: TRBV7-9; J gene: TRBJ2-7; CDR3 protein: CASSSTLGGIQYF
D gene: NA; V gene: TRBV5-1; J gene: TRBJ1-3; CDR3 protein: CASSLEGGSSGNTIYF
D gene: NA; V gene: TRBV9; J gene: NA; CDR3 protein: CASSGSSYEQYF
D gene: TRBD1; V gene: TRBV27; J gene: TRBJ2-5; CDR3 protein: CASGTGGSSLETQYF
D gene: TRBD2; V gene: TRBV5-6; J gene: TRBJ2-1; CDR3 protein: CASSPGLGLHNEQFF
D gene: NA; V gene: TRBV20-1; J gene: TRBJ2-3; CDR3 protein: CSAPMQDTQYF
D gene: TRBD2; V gene: TRBV18; J gene: TRBJ2-1; CDR3 protein: CASSPGTSGFYNEQFF
D gene: TRBD2; V gene: TRBV4-2; J gene: TRBJ2-7; CDR3 protein: CASSQDSSPLAGGNYEQYF
D gene: NA; V gene: TRBV25-1; J gene: TRBJ1-6; CDR3 protein: CASSEYQGSYNSPLHF
D gene: TRBD2; V gene: TRBV2; J gene: TRBJ2-3; CDR3 protein: CATLGLAASTDTQYF
D gene: NA; V gene: TRBV27; J gene: TRBJ1-1; CDR3 protein: CASSPFGQNTEAFF
D gene: TRBD1; V gene: TRBV2; J gene: TRBJ1-2; CDR3 protein: CASSNRDRVLLEGYTF
D gene: TRBD1; V gene: TRBV4-1; J gene: TRBJ2-7; CDR3 protein: CASSQPGTGLSQEYF
D gene: NA; V gene: TRBV7-6; J gene: TRBJ2-1; CDR3 protein: CASSLAGRGIEQFF
D gene: TRBD1; V gene: TRBV29-1; J gene: TRBJ2-7; CDR3 protein: CSVGQGSYEQYF
D gene: NA; V gene: TRBV19; J gene: TRBJ2-7; CDR3 protein: CASSLYGGDYEQYF
D gene: NA; V gene: TRBV5-6; J gene: TRBJ1-5; CDR3 protein: CASSFGGRQPQHF
D gene: NA; V gene: TRBV27; J gene: TRBJ2-7; CDR3 protein: CASSLSEFDSSYEQYF
D gene: NA; V gene: TRBV25-1; J gene: TRBJ1-1; CDR3 protein: CASSGRDTIYTEAFF
D gene: NA; V gene: TRBV25-1; J gene: TRBJ1-1; CDR3 protein: CASSESQGRGAFF
D gene: NA; V gene: TRBV30; J gene: TRBJ1-4; CDR3 protein: CAWSVTTNEKLFF
D gene: TRBD1; V gene: TRBV7-9; J gene: TRBJ2-7; CDR3 protein: CASSSIGTVYEQYF
D gene: NA; V gene: TRBV7-3; J gene: TRBJ2-5; CDR3 protein: CASSLRGGNTNRAQETQYF
D gene: TRBD1; V gene: TRBV28; J gene: TRBJ1-2; CDR3 protein: CASSPGQGAHYGYTF
D gene: NA; V gene: TRBV5-5; J gene: TRBJ1-2; CDR3 protein: CASSLASGNYGYTF
D gene: NA; V gene: TRBV13; J gene: TRBJ1-2; CDR3 protein: CASSLDGAGGYGYTF
D gene: NA; V gene: TRBV15; J gene: TRBJ1-2; CDR3 protein: CATSRDAEQTGTDGYTF
D gene: NA; V gene: TRBV6-5; J gene: TRBJ1-1; CDR3 protein: CASSYSRGWNTEAFF
D gene: TRBD1; V gene: TRBV5-6; J gene: TRBJ1-5; CDR3 protein: CASSFGQGGQPQHF
D gene: TRBD1; V gene: TRBV5-6; J gene: TRBJ1-1; CDR3 protein: CASGILTGANTEAFF
D gene: TRBD1; V gene: TRBV5-5; J gene: TRBJ1-6; CDR3 protein: CASSSGDSRSSYNSPLHF
D gene: TRBD2; V gene: TRBV9; J gene: TRBJ2-3; CDR3 protein: CASSDRDYADTQYF
D gene: NA; V gene: TRBV15; J gene: TRBJ2-1; CDR3 protein: CATSTSGDSYNEQFF